These 32 T cell receptor beta chains were sequenced from one sample in a study of T cells in Graves' hyperthyroidism and ophthalmopathy. Using RNA transcripts as the source, TCR beta CDR3 regions were amplified. Carried out on the TCR CDR3, a first-round RT-PCR used the HTBI primer set. Via MiXCR, TCRdb re-called the multiplex PCR reads, giving one row per CDR3 protein. The sample lists over 250,000 distinct CDR3 sequences, approximately 15% occurring once. Sequencing was carried out using blood. These TCRs come from a woman in her sixties with Graves' ophthalmopathy.

This clonotype was seen ten or more times. No DNA is shown, since the ends of the CDR3 on it are uncertain; the CDR3 is the one TCRdb lists. This chain links TRBV7-2 with TRBJ2-5; the table's D call, TRBD1, has no DNA check behind it. Germline values: CDR1 SGHTA, CDR2 FQGNSA. With termini counted, the CDR3 has 14 amino acids. The CDR3: CASSFGQGAPYPYF.

This clonotype occurred once. One end of the junction fails to match germline, which may point to a read error. The J gene is TRBJ1-3, the V gene TRBV10-3; unclear D gene. Per the germline V gene, CDR1 is ENHRY and CDR2 is SYGVKD. The CDR3 consists of 13 residues. CDR3 DNA sequence: TGTGCCACCAACGAATTCTCTGGAAACGCCATATATTTT. This encodes CATNEFSGNAIYF.

The CDR3 is CASSSRDRPWEQFF. The CDR3 region has the DNA TGTGCCAGCAGCTCCCGGGACCGTCCTTGGGAGCAGTTCTTC. V is TRBV7-3 and J is TRBJ2-1, with D perhaps assigned TRBD1 or TRBD2 (5 bases each). The V gene lost 4 bases and the J gene lost 10 bases, with 17 bases spanning the gap. CDR3 length: 14 amino acids. In germline, CDR1 is SGHTA, CDR2 FQGTGA.

The sample holds a few counts of this clonotype. The rearrangement joins TRBV6-1 to TRBJ2-7; D not certain. This CDR3 comprises 13 residues. From germline, CDR1 is MNHNS and CDR2 SASEGT. V was cut by 6 bases and J by 6 bases, with 15 bases left in between. CDR3 in amino acids: CASSRSSVGEQYF. The CDR3 bases are TGTGCCAGCAGCCGCTCCTCGGTTGGCGAGCAGTACTTC.

This clonotype was found once. The V and J genes are TRBV29-1 and TRBJ1-2; 7 bases fit TRBD1. CDR3 length: 12 amino acids. The J segment lost 8 bases and the V segment lost 5 bases, leaving 8 bases of the junction unmatched. Germline-derived CDR1 and CDR2 are SQVTM and ANQGSEA. The CDR3 region is CSVQNRGKGYTF. The CDR3 DNA follows: TGCAGCGTTCAGAACAGGGGAAAAGGCTACACCTTC.

The chain combines TRBV9 with TRBJ2-2, with 11 nucleotides matching TRBD1. The CDR3 spans 15 residues. Trimming at V came to 4 bases and at J to 6 bases, leaving 5 bases not matched to a gene. Germline lookup yields CDR1 SGDLS and CDR2 YYNGEE. Here the CDR3 DNA reads TGTGCCAGCAGCCTCCGGGACAGGGGGGCCGGGGAGCTGTTTTTT. Amino acid sequence: CASSLRDRGAGELFF.

This clonotype was seen repeatedly, ten times or more. The chain has TRBV2 and TRBJ1-6; no reliable D call. Trimming removed 6 bases at V and 0 bases at J, with 12 bases between. Germline CDR1 and CDR2: SNHLY and FYNNEI. CDR3 length equals 16 residues. The CDR3 here is CASSAPNHSYNSPLHF. CDR3 coding DNA: TGTGCCAGCAGCGCCCCTAACCACTCCTATAATTCACCCCTCCACTTT.

The chain links TRBV24-1 to TRBJ2-1; no reliable D call. V was pared by 5 bases and J by 6 bases, with 19 bases between. CDR3 length equals 16 residues. Germline loops: CDR1 KGHDR, CDR2 SFDVKD. The CDR3 loop reads CATSALGGTRGNEQFF. CDR3 nucleotide sequence: TGTGCCACCAGTGCCCTCGGCGGAACACGTGGCAATGAGCAGTTCTTC.

This clonotype was counted at least ten times. CDR3 in DNA: TGCAGTGCTGGTCATCAAGGGACAGGGGTCTTCAATCAGCCCCAGCATTTT. Translating it yields CSAGHQGTGVFNQPQHF. The J gene is TRBJ1-5, the V gene TRBV20-1, with 10 bases that match TRBD1. This CDR3 region has 17 residues. The trim removed 5 bases at V and 3 bases at J, leaving 13 bases unmatched. CDR1 is DFQATT and CDR2 is SNEGSKA in the germline V gene (reference sequence).

This clonotype has a count of ten or more. This chain connects TRBV20-1 to TRBJ1-1; D remains ambiguous. This CDR3 has 13 residues. Germline assignment: CDR1 DFQATT and CDR2 SNEGSKA (reference sequence). V gave up 1 base and J gave up 9 bases, with 15 bases separating them. DNA for the CDR3: TGCAGTGCTAGAGGGGCGATGGAACAGCAAGCTTTCTTT. It specifies CSARGAMEQQAFF.

Ten or more counts support this clonotype. J is TRBJ1-1 and V is TRBV20-1; a possible D gene is TRBD1 (6 bases). Trimming removed 3 bases from V and 3 bases from J, with 11 bases in between. In germline, CDR1 is DFQATT, CDR2 SNEGSKA (reference sequence). The length of the CDR3 is 13 residues. This CDR3 reads CSASEGGDTEAFF. The CDR3 region has the DNA TGCAGTGCTAGTGAGGGGGGGGACACTGAAGCTTTCTTT.

The sample holds many counts of this clonotype. The chain employs TRBV12-3 or TRBV12-4 and TRBJ1-2; tentative D call: TRBD1 (5 bases). Between the trimmed V and J ends, which lost 5 bases and 4 bases, there was a span of 26 bases. There are 18 residues in the CDR3. The CDR3 spells CASSQQGATARGGYGYTF. CDR3 nucleotide sequence: TGTGCCAGCAGTCAACAAGGGGCGACAGCGAGGGGTGGCTATGGCTACACCTTC.

This clonotype has more than one count but fewer than ten. The chain carries TRBV9 and TRBJ2-3, with 7 positions matching TRBD1. The V and J ends lost 0 bases and 10 bases, in that order; junction bases with no gene match: 11. The germline gives CDR1 SGDLS, CDR2 YYNGEE. The CDR3 runs 15 residues. The CDR3 here is CASSVEGAPLGAQYF. The CDR3 region has the DNA TGTGCCAGCAGCGTAGAGGGGGCGCCCTTGGGTGCGCAGTATTTT.

This clonotype was recorded many times. The chain couples TRBV28 to TRBJ1-4; D ambiguous. V lost 10 bases and J 0 bases, leaving 18 bases between the germline ends. Germline CDR1 MDHEN, CDR2 SYDVKM. The CDR3 extends over 16 amino acids. CDR3 amino acids: CATLILLGATNEKLFF. CDR3 in DNA: TGTGCCACCCTTATTCTTCTCGGTGCAACTAATGAAAAACTGTTTTTT.

There are a few counts of this clonotype. The rearrangement joins TRBV7-9 to TRBJ2-7, with D possibly TRBD1 on 5 matching bases. V lost 3 bases and J lost 5, with 14 bases in between. This CDR3 has 14 amino acids. Germline CDR1 SEHNR, CDR2 FQNEAQ (reference sequence). CDR3: CASSFTVRANEQYF. The CDR3, as DNA: TGTGCCAGCAGCTTTACAGTCAGGGCGAACGAGCAGTACTTC.

The chain couples TRBV7-9 to TRBJ2-2; 7 nucleotides agree with TRBD1. The CDR3 spans 16 residues. The V gene end was trimmed by 1 base and the J gene end by 0 bases; junction bases not matched to a gene: 2. Germline V CDR1 and CDR2: SEHNR, FQNEAQ (reference sequence). The CDR3 loop reads CASSLVGTANTGELFF. CDR3 coding DNA: TGTGCCAGCAGCTTAGTCGGGACAGCGAACACCGGGGAGCTGTTTTTT.

This clonotype was seen a few times. The V and J genes are TRBV11-2 and TRBJ2-6; no clear D. With 4 bases removed from V and 3 bases from J, the gap between germline ends came to 7 bases. The CDR3 runs to 14 residues. The germline CDR1 and CDR2 sequences are SGHAT and FQNNGV. CDR3 residues: CASSSPGGANVLTF. The CDR3 DNA sequence: TGTGCCAGCAGCTCCCCCGGTGGGGCCAACGTCCTGACTTTC.

This clonotype was detected many times. The genes are TRBV28 and TRBJ2-7; 9 bases map to TRBD2. The CDR3 contains 15 residues. Per germline, CDR1 MDHEN and CDR2 SYDVKM. V lost 7 bases to trimming and J lost 2 bases; unmatched junction nucleotides: 9. The CDR3 reads CASTFSGGRAYEQYF. The DNA of the CDR3 is TGTGCCAGCACTTTTAGCGGCGGGAGGGCCTACGAGCAGTACTTC.

This clonotype was counted a few times. This sequence joins TRBV7-9 and TRBJ1-5, with TRBD1 as a possible D gene (5 bases). Between the trimmed V and J ends, which lost 0 bases and 6 bases, there was a span of 18 bases. The length of the CDR3 is 17 residues. Germline V gene data show CDR1 as SEHNR and CDR2 as FQNEAQ (reference sequence). This chain's CDR3 is CASSLAGGRGFGQPQHF. CDR3 DNA sequence: TGTGCCAGCAGCTTAGCGGGGGGGAGAGGCTTTGGTCAGCCCCAGCATTTT.

The chain couples TRBV4-3 to TRBJ2-7, with D maybe TRBD2 (6 bases). CDR3 length equals 19 residues. V gave up 2 bases and J gave up 0 bases, with 23 bases separating them. Germline CDR1 is LGHNA and CDR2 is YSLEER. CDR3 loop: CASSQTPGDTRRSSYEQYF. CDR3 coding DNA: TGCGCCAGCAGCCAAACACCGGGGGATACCCGGCGGAGCTCCTACGAGCAGTACTTC.

Many counts were recorded for this clonotype. The chain has TRBV7-9 and TRBJ2-1, with 10 bases identical to TRBD2. The CDR3 is 14 residues long. Germline values: CDR1 SEHNR, CDR2 FQNEAQ (reference sequence). J lost 7 bases, V lost 3 bases, and 3 bases had no gene match. The CDR3, as DNA: TGTGCCAGCAGCTTTAGCGGGGGGTTAAATGAGCAGTTCTTC. Protein: CASSFSGGLNEQFF.

This clonotype appeared many times. V is TRBV28 and J is TRBJ2-4; 8 bases are shared with TRBD2. This CDR3 contains 15 residues. V shed 2 bases and J 0 bases; nucleotides not matched to a gene: 0. Germline CDR1 MDHEN, CDR2 SYDVKM. In nucleotides, the CDR3 is TGTGCCAGCAGTTTAGCGGGAGGAGCCAAAAACATTCAGTACTTC. Translating it yields CASSLAGGAKNIQYF.

This clonotype was counted ten times or more. The chain is built from TRBV6-2 or TRBV6-3 and TRBJ2-1, with 10 bases matching TRBD2. The CDR3 has 16 residues. Germline lookup yields CDR1 MNHEY and CDR2 SVGEGT. With 4 bases clipped from V and 6 bases from J, the junction kept 9 bases outside the gene matches. The CDR3 spells CASSSLLAGGTNEQFF. CDR3 DNA: TGTGCCAGCAGTTCCCTTTTAGCGGGAGGAACCAATGAGCAGTTCTTC.

This clonotype was detected ten times or more. This chain's CDR3 is CASTRVGGANSPLHF. The CDR3 DNA follows: TGTGCCAGCACTCGGGTCGGGGGCGCGAATTCACCCCTCCACTTT. V is TRBV2 and J is TRBJ1-6; D possibly corresponds to TRBD1 (6 bases). Trimming pared 7 bases from V and 7 bases from J, leaving 17 bases between. Germline V gene data show CDR1 as SNHLY and CDR2 as FYNNEI. The CDR3 spans 15 residues.

In this sample, this clonotype turned up a few times. The genes are TRBV19 and TRBJ1-1; D gene unclear. Deletions cut 1 base from V and 3 bases from J, with 12 bases between. Germline V gene data show CDR1 as LNHDA and CDR2 as SQIVND (reference sequence). The CDR3 is made up of 15 amino acids. The DNA for the CDR3 is TGTGCCAGTAGTATAGGAAGAGGAATGCACACTGAAGCTTTCTTT. This gives the protein CASSIGRGMHTEAFF. The full variable domain, its missing parts supplied by reference TRBV19 and TRBJ1-1, is DGGITQSPKYLFRKEGQNVTLSCEQNLNHDAMYWYRQDPGQGLRLIYYSQIVNDFQKGDIAEGYSVSREKKESFPLTVTSAQKNPTAFYLCASSIGRGMHTEAFFGQGTRLTVV.

This clonotype qualifies as large. The rearrangement uses TRBV7-2 and TRBJ2-5; weak D call: TRBD2 (7 bases). CDR3 length equals 15 residues. V lost 1 base and J lost 6, with 15 bases in between. Germline CDR1 reads SGHTA; CDR2 reads FQGNSA. CDR3 DNA: TGTGCCAGCAGCTTAGTATTGACGGGGGGCAAGACCCAGTACTTC. Its protein is CASSLVLTGGKTQYF.

This clonotype was seen many times. The rearrangement uses TRBV15 and TRBJ2-7, with 10 bases fitting TRBD1. The V gene end was trimmed by 4 bases and the J gene end by 3 bases; junction bases not matched to a gene: 3. From germline, CDR1 is LNHNV and CDR2 YYDKDF (reference sequence). This CDR3 has 14 amino acids. DNA of the CDR3: TGTGCCACCAGCACAAGGACAGGGGGCTACGAGCAGTACTTC. Translation gives CATSTRTGGYEQYF.

As for this clonotype: One junction end disagrees with the germline gene, perhaps due to a read error. The rearrangement links TRBV7-2 to TRBJ1-2, with TRBD1 identical over 7 bases. The CDR3 is 15 amino acids. Germline loops: CDR1 SGHTA, CDR2 FQGNSA. CDR3 region: CASSLELGQPYGYTF. CDR3 sequence (DNA): TGCGCCAGCAGCCTCGAGTTGGGACAGCCCTATGGCTACACCTTC.

This clonotype was seen repeatedly, ten times or more. This chain joins TRBV10-3 and TRBJ1-2; the match to TRBD1 covers 11 bases. The CDR3 contains 16 residues. V lost 2 bases and J lost 5; bases outside the gene matches: 7. Germline V gene lookup returns CDR1 ENHRY and CDR2 SYGVKD. The CDR3 sequence: CAISEEGTGGRYGYTF. CDR3 bases: TGTGCCATCAGTGAGGAAGGGACAGGGGGTCGGTATGGCTACACCTTC.

This clonotype has more than one count but fewer than ten. The rearrangement links TRBV20-1 to TRBJ2-5; D is undetermined. The CDR3 contains 13 residues. Trimming removed 3 bases from V and 0 bases from J, with 8 bases in between. The V gene's germline CDR1 is DFQATT and CDR2 SNEGSKA (reference sequence). The DNA of the CDR3 is TGCAGTGCTAGCGACCCCAACCAAGAGACCCAGTACTTC. Translating gives CSASDPNQETQYF.

This clonotype was counted at least ten times. The J gene is TRBJ1-1, the V gene TRBV27; D unclear. Trimming took off 6 bases at V and 4 bases at J, with 12 bases between the two ends. In germline, CDR1 is MNHEY, CDR2 SMNVEV (reference sequence). The CDR3 is made up of 13 amino acids. For the CDR3, the DNA is TGTGCCAGCAGCCAGAGCCGCGGCACTGAAGCTTTCTTT. Protein sequence: CASSQSRGTEAFF.

This clonotype was counted at least ten times. The chain carries TRBV10-1 and TRBJ2-7; weak D call: TRBD2 (5 bases). CDR1 is WNHNN and CDR2 is SYGVQD in the germline V gene (reference sequence). The CDR3 sequence is 13 residues long. Trimming left V 4 bases short and J 4 bases short, with 11 bases between. The CDR3 region is CASSAERSYEQYF. The CDR3 DNA reads TGCGCCAGCAGTGCGGAGCGGTCATACGAGCAGTACTTC.